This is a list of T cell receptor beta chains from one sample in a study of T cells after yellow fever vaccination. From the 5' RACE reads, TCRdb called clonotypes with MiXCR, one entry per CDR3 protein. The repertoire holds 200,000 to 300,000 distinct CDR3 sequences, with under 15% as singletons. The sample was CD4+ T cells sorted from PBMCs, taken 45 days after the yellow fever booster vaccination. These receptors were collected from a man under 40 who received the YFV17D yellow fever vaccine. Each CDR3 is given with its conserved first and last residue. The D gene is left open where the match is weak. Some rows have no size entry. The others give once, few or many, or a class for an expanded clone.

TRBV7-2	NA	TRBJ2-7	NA	TGTGCCAGCAGCTTACAGGGCCTCCCCTACGAGCAGTACTTC	CASSLQGLPYEQYF
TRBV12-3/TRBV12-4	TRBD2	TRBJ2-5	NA	TGTGCCAGCAGCCAGAGGCTAGCGGGAGTTGAGACCCAGTACTTC	CASSQRLAGVETQYF
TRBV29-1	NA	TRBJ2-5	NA	TGCAGCGTCCTAGAGGTGGAAGAGACCCAGTACTTC	CSVLEVEETQYF
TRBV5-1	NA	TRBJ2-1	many	TGCGCCAGCAGCAAAGCGGCCAGCTCCTACAATGAGCAGTTCTTC	CASSKAASSYNEQFF
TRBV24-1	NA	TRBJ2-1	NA	TGTGCCACCAGTGATTCTCCCCACAATGAGCAGTTCTTC	CATSDSPHNEQFF
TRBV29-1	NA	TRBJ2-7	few	TGCAGCGTTGAAGGGAGTTTCGACGGGAGTCCCGAGCAGTACTTC	CSVEGSFDGSPEQYF
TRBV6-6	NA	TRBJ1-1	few	TGTGCCAGCATTCTAGAAAGGGGGGGTTCGGAAGCTTTCTTT	CASILERGGSEAFF
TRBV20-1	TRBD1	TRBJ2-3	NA	TGCAGCGGTCCGGGACAGGGGGGCACAGATACGCAGTATTTT	CSGPGQGGTDTQYF
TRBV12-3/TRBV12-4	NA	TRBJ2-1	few	TGTGCCAGCAGTTTAGACTGGGGGGCCGGTGGGAATGAGCAGTTCTTC	CASSLDWGAGGNEQFF
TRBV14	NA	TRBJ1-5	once	TGTGCCAGCAGCCGGGGGGTTGGGGACAATCAGCCCCAGCATTTT	CASSRGVGDNQPQHF
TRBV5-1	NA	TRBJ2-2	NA	TGCGCCAGCAGCTTGGCTGGGTCCCTTGGCACCGGGGAGCTGTTTTTT	CASSLAGSLGTGELFF
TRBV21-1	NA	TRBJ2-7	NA	NA	CASSKGRGVAGGSYEQYF
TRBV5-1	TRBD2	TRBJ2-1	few	TGCGCCAGCAGCCCGCTTCCGGGACTAGCGGGCGCCCTATACTTTGCTCAGTTCTTC	CASSPLPGLAGALYFAQFF
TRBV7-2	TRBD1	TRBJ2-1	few	TGTGCCAGCAGCTTACTCGCGACAGGGTTAAATGAGCAGTTCTTC	CASSLLATGLNEQFF
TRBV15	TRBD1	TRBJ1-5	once	TGTGCCACCAGCACTGCACAGGGGGCCGCTCAGCCCCAGCATTTT	CATSTAQGAAQPQHF
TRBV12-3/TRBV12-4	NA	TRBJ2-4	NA	TGTGCCAGCAGTTGGGCCCCCGGGCGGGAAGGAAACATTCAGTACTTC	CASSWAPGREGNIQYF
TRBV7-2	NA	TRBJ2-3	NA	TGTGCCAGCAGACCCGGGGGACACCACACAGATACGCAGTATTTT	CASRPGGHHTDTQYF
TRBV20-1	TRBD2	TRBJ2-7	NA	TGCAGTGCGTTAGCGGGGAGCTCCTACGAGCAGTACTTC	CSALAGSSYEQYF
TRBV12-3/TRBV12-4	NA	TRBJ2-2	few	TGTGCCAGCAGGATCAGCACCGGGGAGCTGTTTTTT	CASRISTGELFF
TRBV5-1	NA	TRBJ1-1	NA	TGCGCCAGCACGGGGGGGCGTAGCGCTGAAGCTTTCTTT	CASTGGRSAEAFF
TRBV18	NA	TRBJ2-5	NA	TGTGCCAGCTCACCTCGGGGTCGGGAGACCCAGTACTTC	CASSPRGRETQYF
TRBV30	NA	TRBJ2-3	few	TGTGCCTGGACGACGGGAATCACAGATACGCAGTATTTT	CAWTTGITDTQYF
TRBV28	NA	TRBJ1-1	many	TGTGCCAGCATAGGTTCGGGGGGCGAGGGCACTGAAGCTTTCTTT	CASIGSGGEGTEAFF
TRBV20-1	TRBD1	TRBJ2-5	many	TGCAGTGCTAAAACAGGGGCCCCAAACCAAGAGACCCAGTACTTC	CSAKTGAPNQETQYF
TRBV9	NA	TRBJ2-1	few	TGTGCCAGCAGCGTAGAAGTTATCGCCCATGAGCAGTTCTTC	CASSVEVIAHEQFF
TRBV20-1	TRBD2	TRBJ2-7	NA	TGCAGTGCTAGAGATCGGCTAGCGGGAACCTACGAGCAGTACTTC	CSARDRLAGTYEQYF
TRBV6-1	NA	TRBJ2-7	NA	TGTGCCAGCAGCCCACAGCCTAGCGTTTACGAGCAGTACTTC	CASSPQPSVYEQYF
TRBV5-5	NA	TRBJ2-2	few	TGTGCCAGCAGCTCACGTTTCACCGGGGAGCTGTTTTTT	CASSSRFTGELFF
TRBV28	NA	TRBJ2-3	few	TGTGCCAGCAAGGTACAGGTCCAAAATACGCAGTATTTT	CASKVQVQNTQYF
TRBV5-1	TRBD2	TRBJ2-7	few	TGCGCCAGCAGCTTGGTAGCGGGAGGGCCCTACGAGCAGTACTTC	CASSLVAGGPYEQYF
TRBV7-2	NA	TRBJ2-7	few	TGTGCCAGCAGCCGTGGAGGCAGCTACGAGCAGTACTTC	CASSRGGSYEQYF
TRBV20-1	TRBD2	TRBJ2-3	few	TGCAGTGCTATGGGACTAGCGGAAGGGTCAGATACGCAGTATTTT	CSAMGLAEGSDTQYF
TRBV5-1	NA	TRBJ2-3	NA	TGCGCCAGCAGCCCCTATAGCGGAGGACCGCGGGATACGCAGTATTTT	CASSPYSGGPRDTQYF
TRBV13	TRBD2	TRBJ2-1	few	TGTGCCAGCAGCCCTACGGGGCGGGAGTCCGATGAGCAGTTCTTC	CASSPTGRESDEQFF
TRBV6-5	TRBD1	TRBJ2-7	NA	TGTGCCAGCAGTTGGGACAGCCTCTCCTACGAGCAGTACTTC	CASSWDSLSYEQYF
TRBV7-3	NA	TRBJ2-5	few	TGTGCCAGCAGCTTAACGCGGGATGGAGAGACCCAGTACTTC	CASSLTRDGETQYF
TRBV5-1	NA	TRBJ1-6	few	TGCGCCAGCAGCTTGGAGGGCAGGGAGGTACCCCTCCACTTT	CASSLEGREVPLHF
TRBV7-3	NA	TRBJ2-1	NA	TGTGCCAGCAGCTCCATTTACAATGAGCAGTTCTTC	CASSSIYNEQFF
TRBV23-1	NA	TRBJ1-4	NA	TGCGCCAGCAGTCAATCGAGGCAGGGGAGGGAAAAACTGTTTTTT	CASSQSRQGREKLFF
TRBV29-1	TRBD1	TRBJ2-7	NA	TGCAGCGTGACGGGACAGGGAATATCTGAGTACGAGCAGTACTTC	CSVTGQGISEYEQYF
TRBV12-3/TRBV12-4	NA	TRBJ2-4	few	TGTGCCAGCAGCCGACTACCGGAGGAAAACATTCAGTACTTC	CASSRLPEENIQYF
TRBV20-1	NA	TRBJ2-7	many	TGCAGTGCTAGAGTGCCGGGACTCGGAGCCTACGAGCAGTACTTC	CSARVPGLGAYEQYF